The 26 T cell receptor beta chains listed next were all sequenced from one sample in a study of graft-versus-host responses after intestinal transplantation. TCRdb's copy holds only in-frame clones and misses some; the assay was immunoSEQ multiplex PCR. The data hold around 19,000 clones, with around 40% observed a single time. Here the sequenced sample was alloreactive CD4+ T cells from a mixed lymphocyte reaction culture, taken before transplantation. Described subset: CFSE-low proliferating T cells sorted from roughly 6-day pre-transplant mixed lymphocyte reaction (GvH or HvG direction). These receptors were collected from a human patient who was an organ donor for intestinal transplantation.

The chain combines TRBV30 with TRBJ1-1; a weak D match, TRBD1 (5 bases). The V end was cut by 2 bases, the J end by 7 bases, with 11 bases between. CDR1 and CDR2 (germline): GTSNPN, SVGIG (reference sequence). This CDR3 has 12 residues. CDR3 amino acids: CAWSRQGNEAFF. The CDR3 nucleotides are TGTGCCTGGAGTAGGCAGGGAAATGAAGCTTTCTTT.

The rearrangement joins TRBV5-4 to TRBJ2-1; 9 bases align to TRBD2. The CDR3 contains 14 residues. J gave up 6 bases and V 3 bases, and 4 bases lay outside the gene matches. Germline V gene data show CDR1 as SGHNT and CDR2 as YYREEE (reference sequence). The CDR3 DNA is TGTGCCAGCAGCTACCTAGCGGGATTCAATGAGCAGTTCTTC. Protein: CASSYLAGFNEQFF.

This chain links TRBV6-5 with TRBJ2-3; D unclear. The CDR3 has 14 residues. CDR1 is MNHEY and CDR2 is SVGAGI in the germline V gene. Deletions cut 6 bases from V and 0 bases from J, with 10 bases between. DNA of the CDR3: TGTGCCAGCAGCCCAATGGCGAGCACAGATACGCAGTATTTT. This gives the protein CASSPMASTDTQYF.

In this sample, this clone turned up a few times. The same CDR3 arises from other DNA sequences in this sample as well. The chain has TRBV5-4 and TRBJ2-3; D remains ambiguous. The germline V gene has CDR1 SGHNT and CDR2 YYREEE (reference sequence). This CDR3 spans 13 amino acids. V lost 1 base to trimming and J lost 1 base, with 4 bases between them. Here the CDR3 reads CASSLSGTDTQYF. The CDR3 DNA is TGTGCCAGCAGCTTGAGCGGCACAGATACGCAGTATTTT.

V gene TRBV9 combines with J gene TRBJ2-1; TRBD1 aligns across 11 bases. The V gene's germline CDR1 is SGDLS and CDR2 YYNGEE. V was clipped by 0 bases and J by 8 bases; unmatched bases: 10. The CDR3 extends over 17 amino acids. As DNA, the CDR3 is TGTGCCAGCAGCGTAGCTGGGCCGGGACAGGGGGGAGATGAGCAGTTCTTC. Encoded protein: CASSVAGPGQGGDEQFF.

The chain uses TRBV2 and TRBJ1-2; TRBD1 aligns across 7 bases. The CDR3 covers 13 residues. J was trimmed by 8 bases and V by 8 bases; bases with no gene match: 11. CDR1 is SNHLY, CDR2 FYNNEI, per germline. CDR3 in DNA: TGTGCCAGCGTAGAATCGGGACAGATCGGCTACACCTTC. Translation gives CASVESGQIGYTF.

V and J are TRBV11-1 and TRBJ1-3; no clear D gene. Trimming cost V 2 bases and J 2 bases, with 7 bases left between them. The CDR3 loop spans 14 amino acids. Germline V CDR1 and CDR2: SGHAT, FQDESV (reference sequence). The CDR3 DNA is TGTGCCAGCAGCTTATTCGGAGCTGGAAACACCATATATTTT. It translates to CASSLFGAGNTIYF.

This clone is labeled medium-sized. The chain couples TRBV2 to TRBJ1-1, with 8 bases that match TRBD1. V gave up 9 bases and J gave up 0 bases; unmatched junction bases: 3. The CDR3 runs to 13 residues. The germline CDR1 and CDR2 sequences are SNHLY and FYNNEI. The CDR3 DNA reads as TGTGCCAGGGGACAGGACATGAACACTGAAGCTTTCTTT. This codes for CARGQDMNTEAFF.

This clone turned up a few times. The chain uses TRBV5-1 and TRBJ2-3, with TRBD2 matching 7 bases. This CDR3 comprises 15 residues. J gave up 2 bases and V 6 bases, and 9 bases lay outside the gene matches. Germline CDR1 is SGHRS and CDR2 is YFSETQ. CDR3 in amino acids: CASTFAGVPTDTQYF. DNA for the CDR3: TGCGCCAGCACCTTTGCGGGAGTTCCCACAGATACGCAGTATTTT.

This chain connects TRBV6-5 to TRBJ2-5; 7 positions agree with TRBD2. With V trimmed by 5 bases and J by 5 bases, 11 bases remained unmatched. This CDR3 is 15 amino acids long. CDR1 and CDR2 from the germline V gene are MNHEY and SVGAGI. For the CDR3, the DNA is TGTGCCAGCAGTCCCAGAAGGGCGGGAGCGGAGACCCAGTACTTC. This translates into CASSPRRAGAETQYF.

The CDR3 protein is CASSLTGYGYTF. CDR3 nucleotide sequence: TGTGCCAGCAGTTTGACAGGCTATGGCTACACCTTC. The chain uses TRBV28 and TRBJ1-2; tentative D call: TRBD1 (6 bases). In germline, CDR1 is MDHEN, CDR2 SYDVKM. CDR3 length: 12 amino acids. V was cut by 3 bases and J by 4 bases, with 6 bases left in between.

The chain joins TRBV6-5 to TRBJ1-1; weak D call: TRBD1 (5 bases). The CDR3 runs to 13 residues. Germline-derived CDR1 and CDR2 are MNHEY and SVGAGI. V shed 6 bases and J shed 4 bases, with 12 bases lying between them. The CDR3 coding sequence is TGTGCCAGCAGCAGACCAGGGATCACTGAAGCTTTCTTT. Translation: CASSRPGITEAFF.

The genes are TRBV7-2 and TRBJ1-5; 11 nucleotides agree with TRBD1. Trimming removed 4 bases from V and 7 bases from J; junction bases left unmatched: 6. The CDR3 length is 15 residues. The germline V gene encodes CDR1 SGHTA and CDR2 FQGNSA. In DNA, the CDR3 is TGTGCCAGCAGCTCGGACAGGGGGCGCGGGCAGCCCCAGCATTTT. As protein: CASSSDRGRGQPQHF.

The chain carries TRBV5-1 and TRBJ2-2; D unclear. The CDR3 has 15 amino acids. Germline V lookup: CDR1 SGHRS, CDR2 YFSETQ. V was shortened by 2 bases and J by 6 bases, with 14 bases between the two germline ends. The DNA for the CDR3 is TGCGCCAGCAGCTTCGGCCCGTCCCTCCCCGGGGAGCTGTTTTTT. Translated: CASSFGPSLPGELFF.

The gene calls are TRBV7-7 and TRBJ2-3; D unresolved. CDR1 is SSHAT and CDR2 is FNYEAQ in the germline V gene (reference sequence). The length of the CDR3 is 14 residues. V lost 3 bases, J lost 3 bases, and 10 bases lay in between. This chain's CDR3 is CASSLDPWTDTQYF. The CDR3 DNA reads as TGTGCCAGCAGCTTGGACCCCTGGACAGATACGCAGTATTTT.

The CDR3 loop reads CASSPPPGQGASTGELFF. The DNA for the CDR3 is TGTGCCAGCAGCCCCCCACCGGGACAGGGGGCGAGCACCGGGGAGCTGTTTTTT. The chain couples TRBV28 to TRBJ2-2, with TRBD1 matching 12 bases. This CDR3 comprises 18 residues. Trimming at V came to 6 bases and at J to 4 bases, leaving 12 bases not matched to a gene. Germline loops: CDR1 MDHEN, CDR2 SYDVKM.

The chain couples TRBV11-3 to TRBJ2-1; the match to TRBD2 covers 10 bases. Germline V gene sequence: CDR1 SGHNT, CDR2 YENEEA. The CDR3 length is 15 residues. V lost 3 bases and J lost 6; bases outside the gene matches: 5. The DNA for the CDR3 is TGTGCCAGCAGCTTTTTTGGACTAGCGGTCAATGAGCAGTTCTTC. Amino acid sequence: CASSFFGLAVNEQFF.

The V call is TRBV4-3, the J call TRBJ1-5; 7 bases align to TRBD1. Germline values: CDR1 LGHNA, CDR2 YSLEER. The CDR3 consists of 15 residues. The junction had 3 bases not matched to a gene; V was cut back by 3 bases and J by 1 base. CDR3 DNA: TGCGCCAGCAGCCAGACAGGGAGGAGCAATCAGCCCCAGCATTTT. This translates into CASSQTGRSNQPQHF.

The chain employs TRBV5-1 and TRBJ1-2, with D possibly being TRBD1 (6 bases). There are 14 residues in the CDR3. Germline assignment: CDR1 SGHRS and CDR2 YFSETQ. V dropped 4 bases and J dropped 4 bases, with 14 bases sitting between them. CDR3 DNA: TGCGCCAGCAGCCTCTTGACAGGCAGCTATGGCTACACCTTC. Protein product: CASSLLTGSYGYTF.

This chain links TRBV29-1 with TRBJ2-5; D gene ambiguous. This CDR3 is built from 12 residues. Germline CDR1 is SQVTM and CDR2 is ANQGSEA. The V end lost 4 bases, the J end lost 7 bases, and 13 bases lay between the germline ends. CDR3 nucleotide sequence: TGCAGCGTTGTTGGGTTGGCCAGGACCCAGTACTTC. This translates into CSVVGLARTQYF.

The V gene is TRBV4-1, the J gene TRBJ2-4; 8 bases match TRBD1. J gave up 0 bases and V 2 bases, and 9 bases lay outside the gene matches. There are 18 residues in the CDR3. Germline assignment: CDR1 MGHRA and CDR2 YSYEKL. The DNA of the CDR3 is TGCGCCAGCAGCCAACCACGGGGACAGGCTCTAGCCAAAAACATTCAGTACTTC. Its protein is CASSQPRGQALAKNIQYF.

CDR3 sequence (DNA): TGTGCCAGCAGCTTAGGACTTGGACTGGGGGAGACCCAGTACTTC. This gives the protein CASSLGLGLGETQYF. The chain uses TRBV13 and TRBJ2-5, with TRBD2 as a possible D gene (5 bases). V was pared by 0 bases and J by 5 bases, with 13 bases between. The V gene's germline CDR1 is PRHDT and CDR2 FYEKMQ (reference sequence). There are 15 residues in the CDR3.

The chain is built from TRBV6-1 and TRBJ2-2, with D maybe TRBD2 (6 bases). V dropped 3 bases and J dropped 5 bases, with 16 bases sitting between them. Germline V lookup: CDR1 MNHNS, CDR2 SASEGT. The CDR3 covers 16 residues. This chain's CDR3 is CASSDPPGRGTGELFF. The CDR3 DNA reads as TGTGCCAGCAGTGACCCACCCGGGAGAGGGACCGGGGAGCTGTTTTTT.

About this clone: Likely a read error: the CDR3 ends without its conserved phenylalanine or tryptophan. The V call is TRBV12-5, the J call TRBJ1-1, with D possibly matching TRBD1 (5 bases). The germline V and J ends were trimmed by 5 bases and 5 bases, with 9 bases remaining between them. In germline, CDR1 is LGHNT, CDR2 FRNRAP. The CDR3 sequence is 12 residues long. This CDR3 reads CASGRDVTEAFL. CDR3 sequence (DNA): TGTGCTAGTGGTCGGGACGTTACTGAAGCTTTCCTT.

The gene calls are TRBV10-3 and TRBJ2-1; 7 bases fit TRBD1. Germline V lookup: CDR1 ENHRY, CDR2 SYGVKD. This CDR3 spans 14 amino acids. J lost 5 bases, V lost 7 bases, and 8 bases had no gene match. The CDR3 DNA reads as TGTGCCATCACCAAGACAGGGACCAACAATGAGCAGTTCTTC. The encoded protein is CAITKTGTNNEQFF.

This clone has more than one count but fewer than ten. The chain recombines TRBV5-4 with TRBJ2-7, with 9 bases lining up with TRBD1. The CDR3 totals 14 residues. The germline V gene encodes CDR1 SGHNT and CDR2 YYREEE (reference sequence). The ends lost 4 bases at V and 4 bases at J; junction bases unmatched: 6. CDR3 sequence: CASSPRTGDYEQYF. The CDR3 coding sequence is TGTGCCAGCAGCCCGAGGACAGGGGATTACGAGCAGTACTTC.